Presented here are 29 T cell receptor beta chains from one specimen sequenced in a study of T cell clonality in common variable immunodeficiency. Findings of the study overall: Fewer deletions and N-nucleotide insertions were reportedly seen in common variable immunodeficiency TCR beta sequences.

Clones were sequenced by immunoSEQ multiplex PCR, and TCRdb holds only the in-frame ones, with some missing. The sample has about 25,000 clones, none seen only once. No cognate antigen is known for these TCRs. Sequencing was carried out using peripheral blood mononuclear cells. The receptors derive from a human donor with common variable immunodeficiency.

This clone appeared a few times. The missing CDR3 end, 3 residues past where the read stops, is filled in from the germline J gene. This chain connects TRBV18 to TRBJ2-5; 8 bases agree with TRBD1. The germline V gene encodes CDR1 KGHSH and CDR2 LQKENI. Germline trimming cut 4 bases from V and 5 bases from J; bases unmatched to any gene: 6. There are 14 residues in the CDR3. This CDR3 is CASSQTGVGETQYF. CDR3 DNA, as far as it was read: TGTGCCAGCTCACAGACAGGGGTTGGTGAGACC.

This clone was detected a few times. The CDR3 end is not reached by the read, which stops 3 residues before it; the germline J gene fills it in. This chain connects TRBV6-4 to TRBJ2-3; the D gene is possibly TRBD1 (6 bases). Trimming shortened V by 4 bases and J by 0 bases, and 14 bases separated the two germline ends. There are 16 residues in the CDR3. Germline V gene lookup returns CDR1 MRHNA and CDR2 SNTAGT. The DNA read from the CDR3 is TGTGCCAGCAGTGCCCCTAAGACAGGTAGCACAGATACG. The encoded protein is CASSAPKTGSTDT. The entire CDR3 sequence reads CASSAPKTGSTDTQYF.

With respect to this clone: Sequencing ends 3 residues short of the CDR3 end; the germline J gene provides the rest. The chain recombines TRBV20-1 with TRBJ2-3; the match to TRBD2 covers 9 bases. CDR3 length: 14 residues. With V trimmed by 5 bases and J by 1 base, 4 bases remained unmatched. The germline V gene encodes CDR1 DFQATT and CDR2 SNEGSKA (reference sequence). The covered CDR3 bases are TGCAGTGCTCTATGGACTAGCGGCACAGATACG. It specifies CSALWTSGTDT. The whole CDR3 sequence is CSALWTSGTDTQYF.

The sample holds many counts of this clone. The read ends 3 residues shy of where the CDR3 ends; the end is completed using the germline J gene. The chain carries TRBV19 and TRBJ2-5, with D maybe TRBD1 (6 bases). The V gene lost 6 bases and the J gene lost 5 bases, with 13 bases spanning the gap. Per germline, CDR1 LNHDA and CDR2 SQIVND (reference sequence). CDR3 length equals 13 residues. The CDR3 sequence is CASSDTGWETQYF. Incomplete CDR3 DNA: TGTGCCAGTAGCGATACAGGGTGGGAGACC.

On this clone: The read is 3 residues too short to cover the CDR3 end, so that end is filled in from the germline J gene. V usage is TRBV5-1 and J usage is TRBJ2-2, with 11 nucleotides matching TRBD2. CDR1 is SGHRS, CDR2 YFSETQ, per germline. This CDR3 comprises 15 residues. V trimming: 2 bases; J trimming: 7 bases; junction bases outside the gene matches: 4. The part of the CDR3 DNA that was read is TGCGCCAGCAGCTTTACTAGCGGGAGTCTCGGGGAG. Translating it yields CASSFTSGSLGE. The full CDR3 reads CASSFTSGSLGELFF. Full variable domain (outside the CDR3, taken from reference TRBV5-1 and TRBJ2-2): KAGVTQTPRYLIKTRGQQVTLSCSPISGHRSVSWYQQTPGQGLQFLFEYFSETQRNKGNFPGRFSGRQFSNSRSEMNVSTLELGDSALYLCASSFTSGSLGELFFGEGSRLTVL.

This clone has only a few counts. The read terminates 3 residues before the CDR3 end, so the remaining end is supplied by the germline J gene. The V and J genes are TRBV7-9 and TRBJ2-5, with TRBD2 matching 9 bases. From germline, CDR1 is SEHNR and CDR2 FQNEAQ (reference sequence). Germline trimming cut 1 base from V and 5 bases from J; bases unmatched to any gene: 5. There are 15 residues in the CDR3. The sequenced CDR3 bases are TGTGCCAGCAGCTTAGGTAGCGGGAGAGAGGAGACC. This codes for CASSLGSGREET. The CDR3 reads in full as CASSLGSGREETQYF.

This clone has ten or more counts. The CDR3 end lies 3 residues beyond the end of the read and is filled in from the germline J gene. The chain couples TRBV30 to TRBJ2-3, with D uncertain. Per germline, CDR1 GTSNPN and CDR2 SVGIG (reference sequence). Trimming removed 4 bases at V and 2 bases at J, with 7 bases between. This CDR3 spans 12 amino acids. The DNA read from the CDR3 is TGTGCCTGGATCGTGTACACAGATACG. This gives the protein CAWIVYTDT. The complete CDR3 sequence is CAWIVYTDTQYF.

This clone was recorded a few times. The read comes to an end 3 residues before the CDR3 does, leaving the germline J gene to fill in the end. This chain connects TRBV18 to TRBJ2-3; 8 bases are a match to TRBD2. The germline V gene has CDR1 KGHSH and CDR2 LQKENI. V shed 3 bases, J shed 5 bases, and the junction held 10 bases outside the gene matches. This CDR3 comprises 16 residues. Incomplete CDR3 DNA: TGTGCCAGCTCACCGCTAGCGGGTTCGGGCATAGATACG. Amino acids: CASSPLAGSGIDT. The full-length CDR3 reads as CASSPLAGSGIDTQYF.

This clone was seen repeatedly, ten times or more. From the germline J gene comes the end of the CDR3, since the read stops 3 residues before it. The V call is TRBV19, the J call TRBJ1-3, with D maybe TRBD1 (6 bases). Germline-derived CDR1 and CDR2 are LNHDA and SQIVND (reference sequence). CDR3 length equals 15 residues. Between the trimmed V and J ends, which lost 8 bases and 0 bases, there was a span of 14 bases. Incomplete CDR3 DNA: TGTGCCAGTCAGGGGCGCCTTTTCTCTGGAAACACC. Translation gives CASQGRLFSGNT. The whole CDR3 protein reads CASQGRLFSGNTIYF.

By sample fraction, this clone is medium-sized (0.01 to 0.1%). The read gets to within 3 residues of the CDR3 end, and the germline J gene fills in the rest. The V call is TRBV3-1 (or the pseudogene TRBV3-2), the J call TRBJ2-3; 8 nucleotides line up with TRBD2. The V gene's germline CDR1 is LGHDT and CDR2 YNNKEL (reference sequence). The length of the CDR3 is 14 residues. Unmatched junction bases numbered 6, after V lost 6 bases and J lost 4 bases. This chain's CDR3 is CASRSSGSPDTQYF. The part of the CDR3 DNA that was read is TGTGCCAGCAGATCCAGCGGGAGCCCAGATACG.

Within the sample, this clone is medium-sized. The read falls 3 residues short of the CDR3 end, and the missing part is taken from the germline J gene. The chain joins TRBV20-1 to TRBJ2-1; 8 positions match TRBD2. In germline, CDR1 is DFQATT, CDR2 SNEGSKA (reference sequence). This CDR3 is built from 18 residues. Trimming removed 0 bases from V and 3 bases from J; junction bases left unmatched: 13. The CDR3 spells CSARDAVASGSIYNEQFF. CDR3 DNA (partial): TGCAGTGCTAGAGATGCGGTTGCGAGCGGGAGTATCTACAATGAG.

This clone was counted many times. The CDR3 end falls 3 residues outside the read, so it is completed with the germline J gene. This sequence joins TRBV5-1 and TRBJ1-1, with TRBD1 matching over 7 bases. This CDR3 contains 15 residues. V was pared by 5 bases and J by 1 base, with 8 bases of the junction left unmatched. CDR1 is SGHRS, CDR2 YFSETQ, per germline. The CDR3 reads CASRRRQGANTEAFF. The CDR3 bases that were read are TGCGCCAGCAGACGTAGACAGGGAGCGAACACTGAA.

This clone was observed many times. The read stops 3 residues short of the end of the CDR3; the missing end is completed from the germline J gene. The V call is TRBV6-4, the J call TRBJ2-3; maybe TRBD2 (5 bases). The CDR3 spans 14 residues. Trimming left V 4 bases short and J 0 bases short, with 8 bases between. In germline, CDR1 is MRHNA, CDR2 SNTAGT. CDR3: CASSVSGSTDTQYF. The sequenced CDR3 bases are TGTGCCAGCAGTGTAAGCGGTAGCACAGATACG.

Note on this clone: The missing CDR3 end, 3 residues past where the read stops, is filled in from the germline J gene. The V gene is TRBV6-1, the J gene TRBJ1-1; weak D call: TRBD1 (5 bases). The CDR3 loop spans 14 amino acids. V shed 2 bases and J shed 5 bases, with 12 bases lying between them. Germline CDR1 reads MNHNS; CDR2 reads SASEGT. The sequenced part of the CDR3 DNA is TGTGCCAGCAGTGAAACTCTCAAGGGGACTGAA. This sequence encodes CASSETLKGTE. The whole CDR3 sequence reads CASSETLKGTEAFF.

This clone showed up many times. The DNA ends 3 residues before the CDR3 does, and the rest of the CDR3 is filled in from the germline J gene. The gene calls are TRBV5-1 and TRBJ2-7; D unresolved. The CDR3 totals 15 residues. Trimming shortened V by 0 bases and J by 3 bases, and 13 bases separated the two germline ends. CDR1 and CDR2 from the germline V gene are SGHRS and YFSETQ. The CDR3 is CASSLEGWFSYEQYF. Partial CDR3 DNA: TGCGCCAGCAGCTTGGAAGGGTGGTTCAGCTACGAG.

This clone was seen only a few times. The read ends 3 residues early relative to the CDR3; the germline J gene fills the gap. The chain has TRBV18 and TRBJ1-6, with 10 bases that match TRBD1. V was pared by 6 bases and J by 6 bases, with 8 bases of the junction left unmatched. The CDR3 has 16 residues. Germline CDR1 and CDR2: KGHSH and LQKENI. CDR3: CASSNAGTGANSPLHF. CDR3 DNA (partial): TGTGCCAGCTCGAACGCCGGGACAGGGGCTAATTCACCC.

This clone came up a few times. The read stops 3 residues short of the end of the CDR3; the missing end is completed from the germline J gene. The chain is built from TRBV6-1 and TRBJ2-5; tentative D call: TRBD2 (5 bases). The CDR3 has 12 amino acids. Trimming shortened V by 4 bases and J by 5 bases, and 8 bases separated the two germline ends. The germline gives CDR1 MNHNS, CDR2 SASEGT. CDR3 DNA, as far as it was read: TGTGCCAGCAGTGCACTAGGGGAGACC. Protein sequence: CASSALGET. The whole CDR3 region reads CASSALGETQYF.

Concerning this clone itself: Coverage ceases 3 residues before the CDR3 finishes, and the germline J gene fills in the end. This chain connects TRBV7-6 to TRBJ1-1; D might be TRBD1 (5 bases). CDR1 and CDR2 (germline): SGHVS, FNYEAQ. Trimming pared 4 bases from V and 5 bases from J, leaving 17 bases between. CDR3 length: 15 residues. The CDR3 bases that were read are TGTGCCAGCAGCTCTCTGACCGGGGGAAGGACTGAA. Encoded protein: CASSSLTGGRTE. The full-length CDR3 reads as CASSSLTGGRTEAFF.

In this sample, this clone turned up a few times. The read gets to within 3 residues of the CDR3 end, and the germline J gene fills in the rest. The chain links TRBV2 to TRBJ2-3; 8 nucleotides line up with TRBD1. CDR1 is SNHLY, CDR2 FYNNEI, per germline. The CDR3 has 15 residues. V shed 5 bases and J 3 bases; nucleotides not matched to a gene: 7. The CDR3 is CASSLQGVRTDTQYF. The part of the CDR3 DNA that was read is TGTGCCAGCAGTCTACAGGGGGTCAGGACAGATACG.

This clone has at least ten counts. Sequencing ends 3 residues short of the CDR3 end; the germline J gene provides the rest. The genes are TRBV30 and TRBJ2-3; the D gene is possibly TRBD2 (6 bases). The germline gives CDR1 GTSNPN, CDR2 SVGIG (reference sequence). This CDR3 is 14 amino acids long. CDR3 protein: CACFQSPPGVTQYF. The sequenced CDR3 bases are TGTGCCTGTTTTCAAAGCCCCCCGGGGGTCACG.

Points on this clone: Read coverage stops 3 residues before the CDR3 terminus; the germline J gene supplies the remainder. V and J are TRBV19 and TRBJ2-7; the match to TRBD1 covers 8 bases. The germline gives CDR1 LNHDA, CDR2 SQIVND (reference sequence). There are 15 residues in the CDR3. Trimming cost V 2 bases and J 3 bases; bases outside gene matches: 6. Partial CDR3 DNA: TGTGCCAGTAGTATACAGCAGGGGGCCTACTACGAG. Translated, it gives CASSIQQGAYYE. The entire CDR3 sequence reads CASSIQQGAYYEQYF. The whole variable domain, filled in from reference TRBV19 and TRBJ2-7, reads DGGITQSPKYLFRKEGQNVTLSCEQNLNHDAMYWYRQDPGQGLRLIYYSQIVNDFQKGDIAEGYSVSREKKESFPLTVTSAQKNPTAFYLCASSIQQGAYYEQYFGPGTRLTVT.

Note on this clone: Read data end 3 residues before the CDR3 end; the end is taken from the germline J gene. This chain connects TRBV5-1 to TRBJ2-1, with TRBD2 identical over 13 bases. J gave up 9 bases and V 0 bases, and 12 bases lay outside the gene matches. Germline lookup yields CDR1 SGHRS and CDR2 YFSETQ. CDR3 size: 18 residues. The CDR3 spells CASSLGSGGLAGLTEQFF. Incomplete CDR3 DNA: TGCGCCAGCAGCTTGGGATCTGGGGGACTAGCGGGACTGACTGAG.

In its sample, this clone was seen many times. The read halts 3 residues ahead of the CDR3 end, with the missing end drawn from the germline J gene. The chain is built from TRBV28 and TRBJ1-6, with 8 nucleotides matching TRBD1. CDR1 is MDHEN, CDR2 SYDVKM, per germline. The J segment lost 4 bases and the V segment lost 7 bases, leaving 9 bases of the junction unmatched. The CDR3 totals 16 residues. The sequenced part of the CDR3 DNA is TGTGCCAGCAAGCAGGCAGGGGGCGCTTATAATTCACCC. This encodes CASKQAGGAYNSP. The whole CDR3 protein reads CASKQAGGAYNSPLHF.

This clone was detected a few times. The read is 3 residues too short to cover the CDR3 end, so that end is filled in from the germline J gene. This chain connects TRBV18 to TRBJ1-2, with TRBD1 matching over 10 bases. The CDR3 totals 15 residues. Germline loops: CDR1 KGHSH, CDR2 LQKENI. V shed 0 bases and J 2 bases; nucleotides not matched to a gene: 0. The CDR3 is CASSPPGQGNYGYTF. CDR3 DNA (partial): TGTGCCAGCTCACCACCGGGACAGGGGAACTATGGC.

Worth noting for this clone: Read coverage stops 3 residues before the CDR3 terminus; the germline J gene supplies the remainder. The chain carries TRBV7-9 and TRBJ2-5; D not resolved. CDR1 and CDR2 from the germline V gene are SEHNR and FQNEAQ (reference sequence). The CDR3 runs 12 residues. The V end lost 2 bases, the J end lost 4 bases, and 5 bases lay between the germline ends. The sequenced CDR3 bases are TGTGCCAGCAGCTTAAATCGAGAGACC. Translated, it gives CASSLNRET. The entire CDR3 sequence reads CASSLNRETQYF. The full variable domain, its missing parts supplied by reference TRBV7-9 and TRBJ2-5, is DTGVSQNPRHKITKRGQNVTFRCDPISEHNRLYWYRQTLGQGPEFLTYFQNEAQLEKSRLLSDRFSAERPKGSFSTLEIQRTEQGDSAMYLCASSLNRETQYFGPGTRLLVL.

This clone was counted many times. The missing CDR3 end, 3 residues past where the read stops, is filled in from the germline J gene. The V call is TRBV2, the J call TRBJ2-7; 7 nucleotides line up with TRBD1. In germline, CDR1 is SNHLY, CDR2 FYNNEI. The CDR3 is made up of 17 amino acids. After removal of 6 bases from V and 1 base from J, the junction contained 15 bases not matched to a gene. This CDR3 is CASRETSGGRGSYEQYF. The sequenced CDR3 bases are TGTGCCAGCAGGGAGACGTCAGGGGGTAGGGGATCCTACGAG.

About this clone itself: The CDR3 end is not reached by the read, which stops 3 residues before it; the germline J gene fills it in. This chain links TRBV7-3 with TRBJ2-4; TRBD2 aligns across 9 bases. V lost 5 bases and J lost 6; bases outside the gene matches: 11. CDR3 length equals 16 residues. From germline, CDR1 is SGHTA and CDR2 FQGTGA. CDR3 DNA, as far as it was read: TGTGCCAGCAGCCCATCGATTAGCGGGAGCGGAAACATT. This codes for CASSPSISGSGNI. The full CDR3 reads CASSPSISGSGNIQYF. Full variable domain (missing parts from reference TRBV7-3 and TRBJ2-4): GAGVSQTPSNKVTEKGKYVELRCDPISGHTALYWYRQSLGQGPEFLIYFQGTGAADDSGLPNDRFFAVRPEGSVSTLKIQRTERGDSAVYLCASSPSISGSGNIQYFGAGTRLSVL.

A word on this clone: Read sequence stops 3 residues before the CDR3 end, and the germline J gene provides the missing end. The same CDR3 arises from other DNA sequences in this sample as well. The V gene is TRBV18, the J gene TRBJ1-1, with D unclear. Germline assignment: CDR1 KGHSH and CDR2 LQKENI. V was shortened by 2 bases and J by 0 bases, with 4 bases between the two germline ends. This CDR3 has 13 residues. CDR3 loop: CASSPGLNTEAFF. The CDR3 DNA, read in part, is TGTGCCAGCTCACCAGGCTTGAACACTGAA.

By sample fraction, this clone is medium-sized. The read falls 3 residues short of the CDR3 end, and the missing part is taken from the germline J gene. Other DNA sequences in the sample encode the same CDR3. V is TRBV29-1 and J is TRBJ1-2; the D gene is possibly TRBD1 (5 bases). Trimming took off 4 bases at V and 0 bases at J, with 9 bases between the two ends. CDR1 is SQVTM, CDR2 ANQGSEA, per germline. This CDR3 contains 13 residues. The CDR3 DNA, read in part, is TGCAGCGTTGGGGGCAGAACTAACTATGGC. As protein: CSVGGRTNYG. From start to end, the CDR3 is CSVGGRTNYGYTF.